The rows below give T cell receptor beta chains drawn from one sample of a study of blood T cells in healthy people across ages. TCRdb re-called the 5' RACE reads through MiXCR, storing one row per CDR3 protein. The sample includes 550,000 to 600,000 distinct CDR3 sequences, roughly 29% of them seen just once. Sequencing input: blood. All receptors come from a woman in her seventies in good health. The CDR3 runs from the conserved cysteine through the conserved F or W. D genes are given only for firm matches. Clone sizes are given selectively: once, few, many, or a class where the clone is expanded.

d_call j_call v_call clone_size cdr3_aa cdr3_nt
NA TRBJ1-2 TRBV20-1 NA CSAPPGQAYGYTF TGCAGTGCTCCACCCGGGCAAGCTTATGGCTACACCTTC
TRBD2 TRBJ2-5 TRBV5-5 NA CASSLNVGSGGAGETQYF TGTGCCAGCAGCTTGAACGTTGGTAGCGGGGGGGCCGGAGAGACCCAGTACTTC
NA TRBJ2-7 TRBV28 NA CASSLGGMGSEQYF TGTGCCAGCAGTTTGGGGGGTATGGGAAGCGAGCAGTACTTC
TRBD1 TRBJ1-1 TRBV5-1 NA CASSVGTGGANTEAFF TGCGCCAGCAGCGTGGGGACAGGGGGCGCAAACACTGAAGCTTTCTTT
NA TRBJ2-7 TRBV20-1 few CSARISSYEQYF TGCAGTGCTAGAATCTCCTCCTACGAGCAGTACTTC
NA TRBJ2-3 TRBV20-1 NA CSASWRESTDTQYF TGCAGTGCTAGTTGGCGGGAAAGCACAGATACGCAGTATTTT
NA TRBJ1-5 TRBV12-3/TRBV12-4 few CASRPLDPLQPQHF TGTGCCAGCAGACCTCTTGACCCCTTGCAGCCCCAGCATTTT
NA TRBJ1-3 TRBV7-6 few CASSLNPRIGNTIYF TGTGCCAGCAGCTTAAATCCCAGGATTGGAAACACCATATATTTT
NA TRBJ1-4 TRBV5-1 NA CASSLEAPGPSTNEKLFF TGCGCCAGCAGCCTTGAGGCGCCAGGGCCATCAACTAATGAAAAACTGTTTTTT
NA TRBJ1-2 TRBV6-1 NA CASSESGPLGYTF TGTGCCAGCAGTGAGTCTGGACCGTTGGGCTACACCTTC
NA TRBJ1-1 TRBV29-1 NA CSVEVTRDLGEAFF TGCAGCGTTGAGGTAACCAGGGACTTGGGTGAAGCTTTCTTT
TRBD2 TRBJ2-7 TRBV4-1 NA CASSQVPLAAYEQYF TGCGCCAGCAGCCAAGTACCGCTAGCGGCCTACGAGCAGTACTTC
NA TRBJ1-1 TRBV7-9 few CASSLVPTYEAFF TGTGCCAGCAGCTTGGTACCGACGTATGAAGCTTTCTTT